This T cell receptor beta chain was identified during a study of control samples from healthy donors and cancer patients. The repertoire was sequenced with immunoSEQ multiplex PCR; TCRdb's copy has only in-frame clones and lacks some. The table has around 160,000 clones, more than 85% seen once; the top ten hold 5.8%. Germline V gene lookup returns CDR1 SGHTA and CDR2 FQGNSA. After removal of 5 bases from V and 8 bases from J, the junction contained 9 bases not matched to a gene. The CDR3 has 16 residues. V gene TRBV7-2 combines with J gene TRBJ2-3, with 14 bases lining up with TRBD2. The TCR comes from a man in his late teens or twenties in good health. Sequencing was performed on blood. The DNA of the CDR3 is TGTGCCAGCAGCCCTAGGGGACTAGCGGGAGCGGTTACGCAGTATTTT. This gives the protein CASSPRGLAGAVTQYF.